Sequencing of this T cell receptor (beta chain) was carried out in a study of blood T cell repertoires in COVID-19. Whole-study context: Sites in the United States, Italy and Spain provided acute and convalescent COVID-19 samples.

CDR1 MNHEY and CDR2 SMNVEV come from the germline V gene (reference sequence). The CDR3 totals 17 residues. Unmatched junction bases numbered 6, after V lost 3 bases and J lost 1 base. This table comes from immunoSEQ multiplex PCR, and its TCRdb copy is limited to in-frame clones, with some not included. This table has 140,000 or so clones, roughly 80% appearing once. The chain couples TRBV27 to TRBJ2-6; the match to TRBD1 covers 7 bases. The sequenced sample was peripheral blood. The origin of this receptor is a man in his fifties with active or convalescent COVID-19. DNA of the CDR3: TGTGCCAGCAGTTTTCAGGGGGTGTCGTCTGGGGCCAACGTCCTGACTTTC. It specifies CASSFQGVSSGANVLTF.